This entry describes one T cell receptor (beta chain). V was cut by 5 bases and J by 7 bases, with 23 bases left in between. The CDR3 covers 16 residues. Germline values: CDR1 SGHVT, CDR2 SQSDAQ. The data are from a study of OX40 agonist ivuxolimab in advanced cancers. In the study overall: While on treatment, patients had intravenous ivuxolimab at 0.01 to 10 mg/kg every 2 weeks.

The repertoire was sequenced with immunoSEQ multiplex PCR; TCRdb's copy has only in-frame clones and lacks some. This sample has around 66,000 clones, with roughly 85% found just once. The sample in question was CD4+ or CD8+ T cells sorted from blood, obtained in a trial of the OX40 agonist ivuxolimab. This TCR was recovered from an adult with an advanced solid tumor such as melanoma, head and neck, liver or kidney cancer. The V call is TRBV7-4, the J call TRBJ1-1; D perhaps matches TRBD1 (5 bases). The CDR3 sequence: CASSLSQGCWLIEAFF. The CDR3 DNA sequence: TGTGCCAGCAGCCTATCCCAGGGTTGTTGGCTCATTGAAGCTTTCTTT. Based on the CDR3 plus reference TRBV7-4 and TRBJ1-1, the full variable domain is GAGVSQSPRYKVAKRGRDVALRCDSISGHVTLYWYRQTLGQGSEVLTYSQSDAQRDKSGRPSGRFSAERPERSVSTLKIQRTEQGDSAVYLCASSLSQGCWLIEAFFGQGTRLTVV.